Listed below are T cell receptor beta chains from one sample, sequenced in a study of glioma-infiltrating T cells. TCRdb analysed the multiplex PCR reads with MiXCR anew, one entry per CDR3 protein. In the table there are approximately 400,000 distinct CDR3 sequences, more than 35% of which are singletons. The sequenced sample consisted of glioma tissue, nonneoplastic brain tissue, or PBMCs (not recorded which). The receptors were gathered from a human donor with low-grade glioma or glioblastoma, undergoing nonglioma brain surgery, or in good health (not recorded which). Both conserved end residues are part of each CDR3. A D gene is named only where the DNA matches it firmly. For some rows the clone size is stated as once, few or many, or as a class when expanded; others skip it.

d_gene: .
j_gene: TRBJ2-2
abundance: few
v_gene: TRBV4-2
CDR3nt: TGTGCCAGCAGCCAAGTGCAAGAGGCTGGTTACACCGGGGAGCTGTTTTTT
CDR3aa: CASSQVQEAGYTGELFF

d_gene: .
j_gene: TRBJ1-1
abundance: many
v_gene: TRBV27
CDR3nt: TGTGCCAGCAGTTTTAACATTCACAGGGTGAAGGGTGAAGCTTTCTTT
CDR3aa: CASSFNIHRVKGEAFF

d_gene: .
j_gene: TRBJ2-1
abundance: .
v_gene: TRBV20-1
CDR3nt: TGCAGTGTTCCGGGACTGAGAGTACCCGGGCAGTTCTTC
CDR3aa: CSVPGLRVPGQFF

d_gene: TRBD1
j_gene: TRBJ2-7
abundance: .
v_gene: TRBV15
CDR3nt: TGTGCCACCCAGGGGGCTCATTACGAGCATTACTTC
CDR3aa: CATQGAHYEHYF

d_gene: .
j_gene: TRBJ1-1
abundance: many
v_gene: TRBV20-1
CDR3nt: TGCAGTGCTACTGAGAGCATTGAAGCTTTCTTT
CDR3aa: CSATESIEAFF

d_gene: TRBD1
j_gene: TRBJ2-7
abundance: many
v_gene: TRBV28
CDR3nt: TGTGCCAGCAGTACCCGGACAGGCTCCTTCTCCTACGAGCAGTACTTC
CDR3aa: CASSTRTGSFSYEQYF

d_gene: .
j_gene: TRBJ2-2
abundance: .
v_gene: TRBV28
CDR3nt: TGTGCCAGCAGTTTATACACAAACGCCGGGGAGCTGTTTTTT
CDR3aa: CASSLYTNAGELFF

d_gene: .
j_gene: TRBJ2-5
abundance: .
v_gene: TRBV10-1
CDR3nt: TGCGCCAGCAGTGAGTTGACAGACTTCCAAGAGACCCAGTACTTC
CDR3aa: CASSELTDFQETQYF

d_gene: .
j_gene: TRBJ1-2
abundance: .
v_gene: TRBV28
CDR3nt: TGTGCCTGCCCTAGGGGTTCTCGGGGCTACACCTTC
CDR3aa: CACPRGSRGYTF

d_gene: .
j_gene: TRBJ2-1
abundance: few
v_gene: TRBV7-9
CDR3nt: TGTGCCAGCAGCCAGGCGCAACTGGAGCAGTTCTTC
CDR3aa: CASSQAQLEQFF

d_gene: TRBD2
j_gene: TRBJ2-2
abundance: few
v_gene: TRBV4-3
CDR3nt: TGCGCCAGCAGCCAAGGGGGGGGACTGATGGCCGGGGAGCTGTTTTTT
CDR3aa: CASSQGGGLMAGELFF

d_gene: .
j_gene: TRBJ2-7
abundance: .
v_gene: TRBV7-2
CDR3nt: TGTGCCAGCAGCCCCAACGGGATCTACGAGCAGTACTTC
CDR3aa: CASSPNGIYEQYF

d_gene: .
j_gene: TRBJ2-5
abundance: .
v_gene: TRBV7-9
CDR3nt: TGTGCCAGCAGCTTAGGTACGGCTTACCAAGAGGCCCAGTACTTC
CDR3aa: CASSLGTAYQEAQYF

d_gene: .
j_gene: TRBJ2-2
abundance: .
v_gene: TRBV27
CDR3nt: TGTGCCAGCAGTTTGGTGGGACTTGCGAACACCGGGGAGCTGTTTTTT
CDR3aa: CASSLVGLANTGELFF

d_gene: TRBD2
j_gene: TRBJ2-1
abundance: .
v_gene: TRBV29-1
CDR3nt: TGCAGCGCTGGGGGGGTCAGCTCCTACAATGAGCAGCTCTTC
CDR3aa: CSAGGVSSYNEQLF

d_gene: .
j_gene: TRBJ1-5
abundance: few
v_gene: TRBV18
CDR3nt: TGTGCCAGCTCGCGAGGACAGAGCGATCAGCCCCAGCATTTT
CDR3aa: CASSRGQSDQPQHF

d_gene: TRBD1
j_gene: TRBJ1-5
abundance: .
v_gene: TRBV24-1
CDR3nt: TGTGCCACCAGCGGACAGGGAGGCAATCAGCCCCAGCATTTT
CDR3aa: CATSGQGGNQPQHF

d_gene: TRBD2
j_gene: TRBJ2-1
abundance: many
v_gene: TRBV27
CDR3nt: TGTGCCAGCTCTCCAGGCTCGGCGGGGGGCAATGAGCAGTTCTTC
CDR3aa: CASSPGSAGGNEQFF

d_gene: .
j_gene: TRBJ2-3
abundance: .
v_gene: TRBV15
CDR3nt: TGTGCCACCAGAAGAGAAAGCGGAGATACGCAGTATTTT
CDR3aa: CATRRESGDTQYF

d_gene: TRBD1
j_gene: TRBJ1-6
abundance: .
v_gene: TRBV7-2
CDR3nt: TGTGCCAGCAGCTTCGGACAGGGATCCCCCCTTGGGCGCCTCCACTTT
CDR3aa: CASSFGQGSPLGRLHF

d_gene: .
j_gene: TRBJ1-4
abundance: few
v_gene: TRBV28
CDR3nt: TGTGCCAGCAGTTCGGGGGTGGTGGAAAAACTGTTTTTT
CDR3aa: CASSSGVVEKLFF

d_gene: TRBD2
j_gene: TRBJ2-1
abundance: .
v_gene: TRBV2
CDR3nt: TGTGCCAGCAGTGGAATTAGCGGGAGCTATAATGAGCAGTTCTTC
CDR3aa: CASSGISGSYNEQFF

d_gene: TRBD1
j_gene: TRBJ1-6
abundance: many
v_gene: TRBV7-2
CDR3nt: TGTGCCAGCAGCCCAGGGGGTAGTGGGGCCCTCCACTTT
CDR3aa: CASSPGGSGALHF

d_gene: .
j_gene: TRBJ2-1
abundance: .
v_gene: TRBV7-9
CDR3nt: TGTGCCAGCAGCTCATTGGGGGATGAGCAGTTCTTC
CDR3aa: CASSSLGDEQFF

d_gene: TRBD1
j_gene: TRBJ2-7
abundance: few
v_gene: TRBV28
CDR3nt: TGTGCCAGCAGCCCAACCCTCGGGACAGGGCTTTACGAGCAGTACTTC
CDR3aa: CASSPTLGTGLYEQYF

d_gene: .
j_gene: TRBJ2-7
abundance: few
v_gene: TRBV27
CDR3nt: TGTGCCAGCAGCCACGGAACCTACGAGCAGTACTTC
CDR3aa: CASSHGTYEQYF

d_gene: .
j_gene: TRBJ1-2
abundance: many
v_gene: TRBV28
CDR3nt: TGTGCCAGCAGTCATAACTATGGCTACACCTTC
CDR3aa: CASSHNYGYTF

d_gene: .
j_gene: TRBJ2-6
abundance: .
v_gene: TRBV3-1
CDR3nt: TGTGCCAGCAGCCAAGCGGATCGGGCGCCTGGCTCTGGGGCCAACGTCCTGACGTTC
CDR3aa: CASSQADRAPGSGANVLTF

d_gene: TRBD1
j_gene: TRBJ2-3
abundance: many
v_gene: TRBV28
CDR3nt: TGTGCCAGCAGTCTACGACAGGGTGGAGATACGCAGTATTTT
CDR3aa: CASSLRQGGDTQYF

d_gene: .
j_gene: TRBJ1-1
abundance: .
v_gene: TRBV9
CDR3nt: TGTGCCAGCAGCGTAGATCTCGGGGTTGAAGCTTTCTTT
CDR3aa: CASSVDLGVEAFF

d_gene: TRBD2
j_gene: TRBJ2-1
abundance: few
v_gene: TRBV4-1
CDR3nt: TGCGCCAGCAGCCCTAGGGAGGGCCACAATGAGCAGTTCTTC
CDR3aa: CASSPREGHNEQFF

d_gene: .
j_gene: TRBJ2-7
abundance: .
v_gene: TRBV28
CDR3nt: TGTGCCAGCAGCCCCAACTACAGGGTTTCCCGCGCCTACGAGCAGTACTTC
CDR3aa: CASSPNYRVSRAYEQYF

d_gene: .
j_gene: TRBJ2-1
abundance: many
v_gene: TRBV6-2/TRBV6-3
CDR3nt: TGTGCCAGCAGCTACCAGGCCCGGCGGGACGGAAACAATGAGCAGTTCTTC
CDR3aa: CASSYQARRDGNNEQFF

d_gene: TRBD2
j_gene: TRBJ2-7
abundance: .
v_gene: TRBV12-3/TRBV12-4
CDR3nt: TGTGCCAGCAGGGGGACTAGTAAGGGTGAGCAGTACTTC
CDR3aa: CASRGTSKGEQYF

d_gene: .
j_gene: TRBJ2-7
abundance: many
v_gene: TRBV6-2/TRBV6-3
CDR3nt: TGTGCCAGCAGTTGGGGCGGATCCTACGAGCAGTACTTC
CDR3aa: CASSWGGSYEQYF

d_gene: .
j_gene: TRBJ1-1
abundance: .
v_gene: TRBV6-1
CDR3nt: TGTGCCAGCGTGGCTCTAGACGGGAACACTGAAGCTTTCTTT
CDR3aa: CASVALDGNTEAFF

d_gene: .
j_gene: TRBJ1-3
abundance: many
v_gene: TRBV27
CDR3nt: TGTGCCAGCAGTATAACAGGGTACTCTGGAAACACCATATATTTT
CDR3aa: CASSITGYSGNTIYF

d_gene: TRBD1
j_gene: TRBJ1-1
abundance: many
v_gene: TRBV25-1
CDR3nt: TGTGCCAGCAGCGACACAGGGGGCACTGAAGCTTTCTTT
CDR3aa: CASSDTGGTEAFF

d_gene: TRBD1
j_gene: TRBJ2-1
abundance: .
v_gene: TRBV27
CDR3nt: TGTGCCAGCAACTCGGGACAGGGTAAATTATACGGCTCCTACAATGAGCAGTTCTTC
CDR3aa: CASNSGQGKLYGSYNEQFF

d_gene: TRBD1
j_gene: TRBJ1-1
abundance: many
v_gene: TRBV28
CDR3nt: TGTGCCAGCAGCATTACAGGGGCCAAAGCTTTCTTT
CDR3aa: CASSITGAKAFF

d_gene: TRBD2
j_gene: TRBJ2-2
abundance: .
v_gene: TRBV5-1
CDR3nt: TGCGCCAGCAGCCTAGGGCTAGCGGGATTGCGCGGCACCGGGGAGCTGTTTTTT
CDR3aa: CASSLGLAGLRGTGELFF

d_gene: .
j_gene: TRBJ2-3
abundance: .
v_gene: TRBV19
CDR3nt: TGTGCGTCGCGCCGCACCGCCACAGATACGCAGTATTTT
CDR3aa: CASRRTATDTQYF

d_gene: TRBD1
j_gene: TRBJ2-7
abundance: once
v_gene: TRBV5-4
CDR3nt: TGTGCCAGCAGCCTAACGGGACAGGGGGCTCACGAGCAGTACTTC
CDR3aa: CASSLTGQGAHEQYF

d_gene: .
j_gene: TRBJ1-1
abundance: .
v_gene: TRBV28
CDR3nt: TGTGCCAGCACTCAACCTACAGGGACCCTTGAAGCTCTCTTT
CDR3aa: CASTQPTGTLEALF

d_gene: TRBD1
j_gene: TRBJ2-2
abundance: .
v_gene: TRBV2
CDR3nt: TGTGCCAGCGGTCAGGGGGCCCGGGAGCTGTTTTTT
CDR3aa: CASGQGARELFF

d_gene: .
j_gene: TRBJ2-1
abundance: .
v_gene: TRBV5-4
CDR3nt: TGTGCCAGCAGACTGGGACGGGACAATGAGCAGTTCTTC
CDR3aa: CASRLGRDNEQFF

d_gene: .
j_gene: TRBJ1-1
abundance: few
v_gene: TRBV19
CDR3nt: TGTGCCAGTAGTATTGGACCTTCGCCGGAAGCTTTCTTT
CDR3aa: CASSIGPSPEAFF

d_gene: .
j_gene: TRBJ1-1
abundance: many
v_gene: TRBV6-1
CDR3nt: TGTGCCAGCAGTTACACCAGAGCCACTGAAGCTTTCTTT
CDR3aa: CASSYTRATEAFF

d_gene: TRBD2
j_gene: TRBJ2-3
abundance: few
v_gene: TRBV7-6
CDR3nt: TGTGCCAGCAGCCCAACCTTCGGACTAGCGGAGGGGACAGATACGCAGTATTTT
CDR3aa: CASSPTFGLAEGTDTQYF